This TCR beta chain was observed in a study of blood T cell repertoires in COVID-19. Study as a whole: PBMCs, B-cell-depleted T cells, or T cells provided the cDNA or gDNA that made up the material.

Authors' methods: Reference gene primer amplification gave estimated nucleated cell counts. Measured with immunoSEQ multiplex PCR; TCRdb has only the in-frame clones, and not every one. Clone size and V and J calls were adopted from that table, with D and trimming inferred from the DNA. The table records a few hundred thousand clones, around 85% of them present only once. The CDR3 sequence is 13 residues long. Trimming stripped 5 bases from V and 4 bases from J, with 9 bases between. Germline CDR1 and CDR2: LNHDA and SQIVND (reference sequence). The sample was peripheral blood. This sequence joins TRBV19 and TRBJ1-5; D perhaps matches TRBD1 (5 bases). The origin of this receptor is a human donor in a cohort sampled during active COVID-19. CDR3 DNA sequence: TGTGCCAGTAGTTTAAGGGGAAATCAGCCCCAGCATTTT. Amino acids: CASSLRGNQPQHF.